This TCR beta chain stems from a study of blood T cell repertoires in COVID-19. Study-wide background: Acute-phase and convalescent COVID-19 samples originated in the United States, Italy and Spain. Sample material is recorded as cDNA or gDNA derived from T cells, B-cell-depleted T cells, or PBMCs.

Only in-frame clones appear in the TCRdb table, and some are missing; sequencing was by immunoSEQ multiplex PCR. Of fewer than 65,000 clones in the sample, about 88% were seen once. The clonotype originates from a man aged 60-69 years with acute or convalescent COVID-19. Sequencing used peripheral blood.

This chain's CDR3 is CASSQSTEAFF. DNA of the CDR3: TGTGCCAGCAGCCAGAGCACTGAAGCTTTCTTT. The chain recombines TRBV3-1 (or the pseudogene TRBV3-2) with TRBJ1-1, with D unclear. Trimming took off 3 bases at V and 4 bases at J, with 3 bases between the two ends. CDR1 is LGHDT and CDR2 is YNNKEL in the germline V gene (reference sequence). This CDR3 spans 11 amino acids.